Listed here is a single TCR beta chain. No antigen is known for it. This entry comes from a study of shared clonotypes between healthy human individuals. Broader study findings: Generation probabilities were higher for clonotypes shared across all four sorted-subset donors than for unshared ones. It was expected that sequencing depth would affect clonotype sharing among donors. Blood was the only sampled material, and tissue repertoires likely differ.

The germline gives CDR1 LNHNV, CDR2 YYDKDF (reference sequence). V lost 1 base and J lost 3, with 9 bases in between. This CDR3 contains 14 residues. In the study's own analysis: Filtering differed for immunoSEQ, which gave only junction sequences without quality scores. Repertoires were generated with immunoSEQ multiplex PCR, while TCRdb's copy carries only in-frame clones and drops some. V, J and clone size are those of that table, while D and trimming were read from the DNA. In the table there are around 2.5 million clones, roughly 93% of which are singletons. The chain employs TRBV15 and TRBJ2-5; D unclear. This clonotype was obtained from a man between 18 and 29 years old in good health. Some clones in this sample may be carry-over from other donors' samples. The sequenced material came from naive CD4+ T cells from PBMCs. Subset denoted: CD45RA+ positively selected. CDR3 sequence (DNA): TGTGCCACCAGCAGAGGGCAGAGAAAAGAGACCCAGTACTTC. It specifies CATSRGQRKETQYF. Drawing the rest from reference TRBV15 and TRBJ2-5, the complete variable domain is DAMVIQNPRYQVTQFGKPVTLSCSQTLNHNVMYWYQQKSSQAPKLLFHYYDKDFNNEADTPDNFQSRRPNTSFCFLDIRSPGLGDTAMYLCATSRGQRKETQYFGPGTRLLVL.